Below are 2 T cell receptor beta chains sequenced from a single sample in a study of T cells after yellow fever vaccination. One entry per CDR3 protein, called by TCRdb with MiXCR from the 5' RACE reads. The sample shows about 10,000 distinct CDR3 sequences, roughly 4.8% of them seen only once. Sequencing used PBMCs, either bulk or a sorted T-cell subset (CD4+, CD8+, memory, or dextramer-sorted; not recorded which), obtained less than 18 days after the first yellow fever vaccination. The receptor source for this set is a young man who received the YFV17D yellow fever vaccine.

This clonotype was observed at least ten times. The chain carries TRBV9 and TRBJ1-2; D perhaps matches TRBD1 (5 bases). CDR1 and CDR2 from the germline V gene are SGDLS and YYNGEE. The CDR3 has 12 residues. With 4 bases removed from V and 10 bases from J, the gap between germline ends came to 14 bases. CDR3 in amino acids: CASSPPPGLYTF. For the CDR3, the DNA is TGTGCCAGCAGCCCCCCCCCGGGACTCTACACCTTC. The complete variable domain, with remaining parts taken from reference TRBV9 and TRBJ1-2, reads DSGVTQTPKHLITATGQRVTLRCSPRSGDLSVYWYQQSLDQGLQFLIQYYNGEERAKGNILERFSAQQFPDLHSELNLSSLELGDSALYFCASSPPPGLYTFGSGTRLTVV.

This clonotype was seen only a few times. A much larger clone differs from this one at a single base, so this may be a read error. The chain combines TRBV20-1 with TRBJ2-5; 8 positions match TRBD2. This CDR3 is built from 14 residues. Per germline, CDR1 DFQATT and CDR2 SNEGSKA (reference sequence). CDR3 loop: CCARDSGDQETQYF. CDR3 bases: TGCTGTGCTAGAGATAGCGGGGACCAAGAGACCCAGTACTTC.